This T cell receptor (beta chain) emerged from a study of blood T cells in healthy people across ages. Study summary: About one barcoded beta molecule per two T cells came from capture by template switching. Study outcomes and limitations: Total diversity from one million sequenced T cells was likely underestimated.

It was with a sample-barcoded 5' primer and a J-beta primer mix that a second PCR of about 6 to 12 cycles was run. There were at least 3 million CDR3-containing paired-end reads obtained from each sample. TCRdb passed the 5' RACE reads through MiXCR, listing each CDR3 protein once. This table has hundreds of thousands of distinct CDR3 sequences, roughly 32% appearing once. Notes on this clonotype: Its cognate antigen is unknown.

This CDR3 is 15 amino acids long. Germline CDR1 and CDR2: GTSNPN and SVGIG (reference sequence). The chain joins TRBV30 to TRBJ2-5; 10 nucleotides agree with TRBD1. The J call is uncertain, as TRBJ2-7 better fits the DNA end. This clonotype was sampled from a woman of 80 years or more in good health. Material for sequencing was blood. The CDR3 nucleotides are TGTGCCTGGAGTGATGGACAGGGGGGATCCTACGAGCAGTACTTC. Its translation: CAWSDGQGGSYEQYF.